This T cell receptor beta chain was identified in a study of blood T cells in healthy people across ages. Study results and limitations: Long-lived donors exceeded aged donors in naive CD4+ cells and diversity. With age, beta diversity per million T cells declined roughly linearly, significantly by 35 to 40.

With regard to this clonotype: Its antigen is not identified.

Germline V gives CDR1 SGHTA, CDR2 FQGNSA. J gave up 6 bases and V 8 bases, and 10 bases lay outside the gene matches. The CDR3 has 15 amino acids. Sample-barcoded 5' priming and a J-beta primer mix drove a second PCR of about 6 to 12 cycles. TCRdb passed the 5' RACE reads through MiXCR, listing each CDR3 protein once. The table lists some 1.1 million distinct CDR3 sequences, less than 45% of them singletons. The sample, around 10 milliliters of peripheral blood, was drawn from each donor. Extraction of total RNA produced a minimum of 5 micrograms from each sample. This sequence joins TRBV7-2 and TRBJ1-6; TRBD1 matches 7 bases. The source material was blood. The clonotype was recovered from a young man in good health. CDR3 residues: CASDREGLSNSPLHF. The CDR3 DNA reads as TGTGCCAGCGACAGGGAAGGTTTAAGTAATTCACCCCTCCACTTT.